These 30 T cell receptor beta chains were all obtained from the same sample, sequenced in a study of CD8 T cells in Susac syndrome. RNA amounts of about 0.45 to 1 ug underwent reverse transcription with random hexamers. One entry per CDR3 protein results from TCRdb running MiXCR on the immunoSEQ multiplex PCR reads. The sample contains 150,000 to 200,000 distinct CDR3 sequences, 85% to 95% of which appear only once. The specimen sequenced was CD4+ T cells from PBMCs. The source of these receptors is a human donor in good health.

The chain combines TRBV12-5 with TRBJ1-2; tentative D call: TRBD1 (6 bases). Per the germline V gene, CDR1 is LGHNT and CDR2 is FRNRAP. CDR3 length: 20 amino acids. The ends were cut back, 0 bases at V and 1 base at J, with 24 bases in the middle. CDR3 residues: CASGLVPTGGHRTLNYGYTF. In DNA form, the CDR3 reads TGTGCTAGTGGTTTGGTGCCAACGGGGGGACACCGGACCCTTAACTATGGCTACACCTTC. The full variable domain, rest sourced from reference TRBV12-5 and TRBJ1-2, is DARVTQTPRHKVTEMGQEVTMRCQPILGHNTVFWYRQTMMQGLELLAYFRNRAPLDDSGMPKDRFSAEMPDATLATLKIQPSEPRDSAVYFCASGLVPTGGHRTLNYGYTFGSGTRLTVV.

This chain connects TRBV5-1 to TRBJ2-7, with D uncertain. V was shortened by 0 bases and J by 3 bases, with 7 bases between the two germline ends. The CDR3 contains 13 residues. Germline-derived CDR1 and CDR2 are SGHRS and YFSETQ. CDR3 nucleotide sequence: TGCGCCAGCAGCTTGGAGGTTTACTACGAGCAGTACTTC. Residues: CASSLEVYYEQYF.

The chain links TRBV27 to TRBJ2-7, with 7 bases lining up with TRBD1. This CDR3 contains 13 residues. J was trimmed by 1 base and V by 8 bases; bases with no gene match: 5. Germline values: CDR1 MNHEY, CDR2 SMNVEV (reference sequence). The CDR3 spells CASRDRVSYEQYF. DNA of the CDR3: TGTGCCAGCCGAGACAGGGTTTCCTACGAGCAGTACTTC.

This clonotype was found once. The V and J genes are TRBV9 and TRBJ1-2; D might be TRBD1 (5 bases). The CDR3 runs to 15 residues. CDR1 and CDR2 from the germline V gene are SGDLS and YYNGEE. The V end lost 0 bases, the J end lost 5 bases, and 14 bases lay between the germline ends. The chain's CDR3 is CASSVASDSVYGYTF. The CDR3 region has the DNA TGTGCCAGCAGCGTAGCTTCCGACAGCGTGTATGGCTACACCTTC.

The V and J genes are TRBV12-3 or TRBV12-4 and TRBJ1-5; unclear D gene. The germline V and J ends were trimmed by 4 bases and 2 bases, with 6 bases remaining between them. CDR3 length: 13 amino acids. The DNA for the CDR3 is TGTGCCAGCAGTTATGGGGGCAATCAGCCCCAGCATTTT. It translates to CASSYGGNQPQHF.

The chain joins TRBV4-2 to TRBJ1-1, with 8 bases fitting TRBD1. Germline assignment: CDR1 LGHNA and CDR2 YNFKEQ. With 4 bases clipped from V and 1 base from J, the junction kept 2 bases outside the gene matches. The CDR3 length is 14 residues. In DNA form, the CDR3 reads TGTGCCAGCAGCCGTGGGACAGGGAACACTGAAGCTTTCTTT. This gives the protein CASSRGTGNTEAFF.

J is TRBJ2-3 and V is TRBV2, with a weak D call TRBD1 (6 bases). The CDR3 is 14 amino acids. The germline gives CDR1 SNHLY, CDR2 FYNNEI. The germline V and J ends were trimmed by 10 bases and 1 base, with 15 bases remaining between them. This CDR3 is CATQPWTGTDTQYF. The DNA of the CDR3 is TGTGCCACCCAACCTTGGACAGGCACAGATACGCAGTATTTT.

This chain connects TRBV24-1 to TRBJ2-1; the D is unclear. This CDR3 contains 11 residues. Trimming took 2 bases from V and 9 from J, leaving 4 bases between them. Germline CDR1 KGHDR, CDR2 SFDVKD. The CDR3 DNA is TGTGCCACCAGTGATTCCAGTGAGCAGTTCTTC. Protein product: CATSDSSEQFF.

The chain links TRBV10-3 to TRBJ1-2, with D possibly TRBD1 on 6 matching bases. The V and J ends lost 2 bases and 10 bases respectively, with 17 bases between them. The CDR3 consists of 14 residues. Per the germline V gene, CDR1 is ENHRY and CDR2 is SYGVKD. CDR3 DNA: TGTGCCATCAGTGAGGGGGGGGCGATGGTCGCCTACACCTTC. Amino acids: CAISEGGAMVAYTF.

The chain uses TRBV20-1 and TRBJ2-7, with 7 bases that match TRBD2. Germline CDR1 DFQATT, CDR2 SNEGSKA (reference sequence). The CDR3 is made up of 16 amino acids. The V gene end was trimmed by 0 bases and the J gene end by 2 bases; junction bases not matched to a gene: 10. The CDR3 region is CSARDYRRGYTYEQYF. CDR3 nucleotides: TGCAGTGCTAGAGATTATCGGCGGGGGTATACCTACGAGCAGTACTTC.

The chain employs TRBV10-3 and TRBJ2-7; 12 bases are a match to TRBD2. CDR3 size: 17 residues. Germline CDR1 and CDR2: ENHRY and SYGVKD. The V gene end was trimmed by 6 bases and the J gene end by 0 bases; junction bases not matched to a gene: 9. CDR3 loop: CAISDSRTSGDSYEQYF. The CDR3 DNA sequence: TGTGCCATCAGCGATTCGAGGACTAGCGGGGACTCCTACGAGCAGTACTTC.

The V gene is TRBV5-4, the J gene TRBJ1-5; tentatively, D is TRBD1 (6 bases). The CDR3 consists of 15 residues. V was clipped by 3 bases and J by 3 bases, with 13 bases between them. Germline values: CDR1 SGHNT, CDR2 YYREEE (reference sequence). The DNA of the CDR3 is TGTGCCAGCAGCTCGGGGGGGCAATTCAATCAGCCCCAGCATTTT. Translating it yields CASSSGGQFNQPQHF. Full variable domain (remainder filled in from reference TRBV5-4 and TRBJ1-5): ETGVTQSPTHLIKTRGQQVTLRCSSQSGHNTVSWYQQALGQGPQFIFQYYREEENGRGNFPPRFSGLQFPNYSSELNVNALELDDSALYLCASSSGGQFNQPQHFGDGTRLSIL.

This clonotype was observed once. The chain carries TRBV5-1 and TRBJ2-5; D gene ambiguous. V was shortened by 1 base and J by 5 bases, with 12 bases between the two germline ends. Germline loops: CDR1 SGHRS, CDR2 YFSETQ. This CDR3 is 14 amino acids long. CDR3 region: CASSLRPSGETQYF. CDR3 nucleotides: TGCGCCAGCAGCTTGAGACCATCTGGGGAGACCCAGTACTTC.

V is TRBV2 and J is TRBJ2-2, with D perhaps TRBD2 (5 bases). The CDR3 has 15 residues. The ends were cut back, 7 bases at V and 0 bases at J, with 12 bases in the middle. Germline CDR1 reads SNHLY; CDR2 reads FYNNEI. The CDR3 protein is CASIGLLTNTGELFF. CDR3 nucleotides: TGTGCCAGCATTGGACTCTTAACGAACACCGGGGAGCTGTTTTTT. Drawing the rest from reference TRBV2 and TRBJ2-2, the complete variable domain is EPEVTQTPSHQVTQMGQEVILRCVPISNHLYFYWYRQILGQKVEFLVSFYNNEISEKSEIFDDQFSVERPDGSNFTLKIRSTKLEDSAMYFCASIGLLTNTGELFFGEGSRLTVL.

Details on this clonotype: At one end the junction does not follow the germline gene, possibly because of a read error. The chain combines TRBV6-1 with TRBJ2-7, with 13 bases aligning to TRBD2. This CDR3 has 21 residues. Germline V gives CDR1 MNHNS, CDR2 SASEGT. The CDR3 is CASTPRGSTSGGAVGRYELYF. In DNA, the CDR3 is TGTGCCAGCACTCCTAGAGGGTCCACTAGCGGGGGGGCCGTCGGTAGGTACGAGCTGTACTTC.

The rearrangement joins TRBV29-1 to TRBJ2-5, with a weak D call TRBD1 (6 bases). Per the germline V gene, CDR1 is SQVTM and CDR2 is ANQGSEA. The CDR3 runs 11 residues. V lost 7 bases and J 4 bases, leaving 10 bases between the germline ends. The CDR3, as DNA: TGCAGCGCCGGGACAAGAGAGACCCAGTACTTC. Translation: CSAGTRETQYF.

This clonotype turned up a few times. The chain employs TRBV5-4 and TRBJ2-3; tentatively, D is TRBD1 or TRBD2 (5 bases each). The germline CDR1 and CDR2 sequences are SGHNT and YYREEE (reference sequence). V shed 4 bases and J shed 2 bases, with 8 bases lying between them. The CDR3 is 13 residues long. CDR3 nucleotide sequence: TGTGCCAGCAGCCGGGACCACACAGATACGCAGTATTTT. Protein sequence: CASSRDHTDTQYF.

The rearrangement joins TRBV7-3 to TRBJ2-6; unclear D gene. The CDR3 runs to 15 residues. Trimming removed 4 bases at V and 0 bases at J, with 7 bases between. Germline values: CDR1 SGHTA, CDR2 FQGTGA. CDR3 amino acids: CASSSVVSGANVLTF. CDR3 sequence (DNA): TGTGCCAGCAGCTCCGTCGTCTCTGGGGCCAACGTCCTGACTTTC.

This rearrangement joins TRBV19 to TRBJ2-6; D not certain. The CDR3 sequence is 15 residues long. V was trimmed by 1 base and J by 0 bases, leaving 4 bases between them. Germline V gene sequence: CDR1 LNHDA, CDR2 SQIVND (reference sequence). The CDR3 here is CASSIGNSGANVLTF. The CDR3 DNA reads TGTGCCAGTAGTATAGGCAACTCTGGGGCCAACGTCCTGACTTTC. The whole variable domain, filled in from reference TRBV19 and TRBJ2-6, reads DGGITQSPKYLFRKEGQNVTLSCEQNLNHDAMYWYRQDPGQGLRLIYYSQIVNDFQKGDIAEGYSVSREKKESFPLTVTSAQKNPTAFYLCASSIGNSGANVLTFGAGSRLTVL.

The chain carries TRBV3-1 and TRBJ2-3; possibly TRBD2 for D (5 bases). Germline CDR1 is LGHDT and CDR2 is YNNKEL (reference sequence). This CDR3 comprises 12 residues. The germline V and J ends were trimmed by 5 bases and 8 bases, with 11 bases remaining between them. CDR3 residues: CASSSPSRTQYF. The DNA of the CDR3 is TGTGCCAGCAGCTCTCCTAGCCGTACGCAGTATTTT.

The gene calls are TRBV11-2 and TRBJ2-2; 7 positions agree with TRBD2. The J segment lost 4 bases and the V segment lost 4 bases, leaving 12 bases of the junction unmatched. Per the germline V gene, CDR1 is SGHAT and CDR2 is FQNNGV. The CDR3 sequence is 17 residues long. DNA of the CDR3: TGTGCCAGCAGCTCGGGAGTCAAGGTAGCGGGCACCGGGGAGCTGTTTTTT. As protein: CASSSGVKVAGTGELFF.

This chain uses TRBV3-1 with TRBJ1-2; 7 bases fit TRBD1. The trim removed 0 bases at V and 7 bases at J, leaving 5 bases unmatched. This CDR3 contains 14 residues. CDR1 and CDR2 (germline): LGHDT, YNNKEL (reference sequence). The CDR3 protein is CASSQDRGFGGYTF. Written as DNA, the CDR3 is TGTGCCAGCAGCCAAGACAGGGGGTTCGGTGGCTACACCTTC.

This clonotype was detected once. The chain links TRBV27 to TRBJ2-4; no clear D gene. The V and J ends lost 7 bases and 3 bases respectively, with 16 bases between them. Germline V gene lookup returns CDR1 MNHEY and CDR2 SMNVEV (reference sequence). The CDR3 has 15 amino acids. The CDR3 DNA is TGTGCCAGCAATCAGATGGAATTCGGCAAAAACATTCAGTACTTC. It encodes CASNQMEFGKNIQYF.

This clonotype has only one observation. This rearrangement joins TRBV7-8 to TRBJ2-1; maybe TRBD1 (6 bases). Per germline, CDR1 SGHVS and CDR2 FQNEAQ. This CDR3 is built from 12 residues. Between the trimmed V and J ends, which lost 5 bases and 13 bases, there was a span of 15 bases. CDR3 DNA sequence: TGTGCCAGCAGCCCCGTCGCCAGGGGACAGTTCTTC. The encoded protein is CASSPVARGQFF.

The CDR3 sequence is CASSPLGAPNSPLHF. CDR3 nucleotides: TGTGCCAGCAGTCCTCTAGGGGCCCCGAATTCACCCCTCCACTTT. This chain connects TRBV2 to TRBJ1-6; weak D call: TRBD1 (5 bases). CDR1 is SNHLY, CDR2 FYNNEI, per germline. The CDR3 extends over 15 amino acids. Trimming left V 5 bases short and J 7 bases short, with 15 bases between.

The chain joins TRBV3-1 to TRBJ1-2; D is ambiguous. The germline CDR1 and CDR2 sequences are LGHDT and YNNKEL (reference sequence). V lost 4 bases, J lost 2 bases, and 14 bases lay in between. The CDR3 totals 15 residues. The CDR3 DNA follows: TGTGCCAGCAGCCCAAATACCCGACGGAACTATGGCTACACCTTC. Translated, it gives CASSPNTRRNYGYTF.

This chain links TRBV20-1 with TRBJ2-6; 9 bases are shared with TRBD1. Germline-derived CDR1 and CDR2 are DFQATT and SNEGSKA (reference sequence). The CDR3 is 15 residues long. J gave up 1 base and V 6 bases, and 4 bases lay outside the gene matches. This CDR3 is CSAPGTGSGANVLTF. The DNA of the CDR3 is TGCAGTGCCCCCGGGACAGGGTCTGGGGCCAACGTCCTGACTTTC.

DNA of the CDR3: TGTGCCAGCAGTGAAGGAATCCGGGCCTCCTTTTTT. Translating gives CASSEGIRASFF. The rearrangement links TRBV2 to TRBJ1-4; D is unresolved. The CDR3 runs to 12 residues. Between the trimmed V and J ends, which lost 1 base and 17 bases, there was a span of 14 bases. The germline V gene has CDR1 SNHLY and CDR2 FYNNEI.

This chain links TRBV6-2 or TRBV6-3 with TRBJ1-2; 9 bases align to TRBD1. The CDR3 spans 15 residues. Germline-derived CDR1 and CDR2 are MNHEY and SVGEGT. Trimming took 7 bases from V and 4 from J; bases not matched to a gene: 10. DNA for the CDR3: TGTGCCAGCAATGCAGCCGGGACAGGGACCTATGGCTACACCTTC. This codes for CASNAAGTGTYGYTF.

The chain joins TRBV19 to TRBJ2-3, with D maybe TRBD2 (6 bases). The CDR3 covers 12 residues. Trimming took 5 bases from V and 6 from J, leaving 9 bases between them. Germline V CDR1 and CDR2: LNHDA, SQIVND (reference sequence). As DNA, the CDR3 is TGTGCCAGTAGTTTTACTAGCGATACGCAGTATTTT. It specifies CASSFTSDTQYF. Variable domain in full (rest from reference TRBV19 and TRBJ2-3): DGGITQSPKYLFRKEGQNVTLSCEQNLNHDAMYWYRQDPGQGLRLIYYSQIVNDFQKGDIAEGYSVSREKKESFPLTVTSAQKNPTAFYLCASSFTSDTQYFGPGTRLTVL.